A selection of T cell receptor beta chains follows, all from one sample in a study of CD8+ T cells in alopecia areata. The method was immunoSEQ multiplex PCR; TCRdb's version includes in-frame clones alone and lacks a portion of them. The sample includes 150,000 to 200,000 clones, less than 75% of them seen just once. Sample: CD8+ T cells sorted from blood, taken at week 0. These receptors came from a human donor with alopecia areata. Each CDR3 is given with its conserved first and last residue. The D gene is left open where the match is weak. Rows may omit the clone size; those that give it use once, few, many or a size class.

TRBV30	TRBJ2-2	-	-	TGTGCCTGGACCTACACCGGGGAGCTGTTTTTT	CAWTYTGELFF
TRBV7-9	TRBJ2-3	once	TRBD2	TGTGCCAGCAGCCCGATCCTAGCGGGGCTAAGAGATACGCAGTATTTT	CASSPILAGLRDTQYF
TRBV7-9	TRBJ2-5	-	TRBD1	TGTGCCAGCAGCGAGACAGGGAGACAAGAGACCCAGTACTTC	CASSETGRQETQYF
TRBV14	TRBJ2-7	-	-	TGTGCCAGCAGCCTGGCAAATTACGAGCAGTACTTC	CASSLANYEQYF
TRBV6-5	TRBJ1-1	-	-	TGTGCCAGCAGTTATCATTTGAGTGTCAACACTGAAGCTTTCTTT	CASSYHLSVNTEAFF
TRBV29-1	TRBJ2-2	-	-	TGCAGCGTTGGGGGGAACACCGGGGAGCTGTTTTTT	CSVGGNTGELFF
TRBV6-5	TRBJ2-7	-	TRBD1	TGTGCCAGCAGTTCGGGGACAGGGTCCTACGAGCAGTACTTC	CASSSGTGSYEQYF
TRBV5-1	TRBJ2-7	once	TRBD1	TGCGCCAGCAGCCCCCTCCGGGACAGGGGCCTTTACTTC	CASSPLRDRGLYF
TRBV7-2	TRBJ2-7	-	-	TGTGCCAGCAGTGTAGGACTGACCTACGAGCAGTACTTC	CASSVGLTYEQYF
TRBV29-1	TRBJ1-2	-	TRBD1	TGCAGCGTTGAGACAGGGCTGAACTATGGCTACACCTTC	CSVETGLNYGYTF
TRBV25-1	TRBJ1-6	few	TRBD1	TGTGCCAGCAGGGGGGACAGGGGGCCTAATTCACCCCTCCACTTT	CASRGDRGPNSPLHF
TRBV7-2	TRBJ1-5	-	-	TGTGCCAGCAGCTTAGGCGGCCTCTGGGGGCCGAACAATCAGCCCCAGCATTTT	CASSLGGLWGPNNQPQHF
TRBV4-1	TRBJ2-5	-	-	TGCGCCAGCAGCCAAGATCGAGCAGGAACCACTCAAGAGACCCAGTACTTC	CASSQDRAGTTQETQYF
TRBV7-6	TRBJ1-5	-	-	TGTGCCAGCAGCTTAGGCGGCGGCCAGCCCCAGCATTTT	CASSLGGGQPQHF
TRBV18	TRBJ1-5	-	-	TGTGCCAGCTCAGAGGACGGGGATAGCAATCAGCCCCAGCATTTT	CASSEDGDSNQPQHF
TRBV2	TRBJ1-1	-	-	TGTGCCAGCAGTGGTATTGAAGCTTTCTTT	CASSGIEAFF
TRBV30	TRBJ1-1	few	-	TGTGCCTGGCGGATGAACACTGAAGCTTTCTTT	CAWRMNTEAFF
TRBV5-1	TRBJ2-5	-	-	TGCGCCAGCCTGGACGGCAGCGGGCCTACGGGGACCCAGTACTTC	CASLDGSGPTGTQYF
TRBV27	TRBJ2-3	-	-	TGTGCCAGCAGTTTACCCCACAAATCAGATACGCAGTATTTT	CASSLPHKSDTQYF
TRBV4-1	TRBJ2-7	once	TRBD1	TGCGCCAGCAGCCACCCCGGGACAGGGGACTACGAGCAGTACTTC	CASSHPGTGDYEQYF
TRBV29-1	TRBJ1-1	few	-	TGCAGCGCAGAGACACCTGAAGCTTTCTTT	CSAETPEAFF
TRBV2	TRBJ2-3	-	-	TGTGCCAGCAGCCCTACGTGGTGGAAGCAGTATACGCAGTATTTT	CASSPTWWKQYTQYF
TRBV11-2	TRBJ2-5	-	-	TGTGCCAGCAGCTTAACAGAGACCCAGTACTTC	CASSLTETQYF
TRBV25-1	TRBJ2-5	-	-	TGTGCCAGCAGTGGCGACCAGGCACACAGGACCCAGTACTTC	CASSGDQAHRTQYF
TRBV11-2	TRBJ2-7	-	-	TGTGCCAGCAGCTTAGGACGAAACTTGCGAAACGGGGAGCAGTACTTC	CASSLGRNLRNGEQYF
TRBV2	TRBJ2-1	-	-	TGTGCCAGCGAGGGGGGACGGGAGCAGTTCTTC	CASEGGREQFF
TRBV20-1	TRBJ2-1	-	-	TGCAGTGCTAGGGATTACAATGAGCAGTTCTTC	CSARDYNEQFF
TRBV6-5	TRBJ1-5	few	-	TGTGCCAGCAAAGCCAGGGGCGGCAATCAGCCCCAGCATTTT	CASKARGGNQPQHF
TRBV7-9	TRBJ1-5	-	-	TGTGCCAGCAGCCGGGGGGTCCTTCAGGGCGACAATCAGCCCCAGCATTTT	CASSRGVLQGDNQPQHF
TRBV9	TRBJ1-5	-	-	TGTGCCAGCAGCCCAACAGGACGTCCGGGACAGCCCCAGCATTTT	CASSPTGRPGQPQHF
TRBV7-9	TRBJ2-6	-	-	TGTGCCAGCCCGAAGGACCGGCTCGCTGGGGCCAACGTCCTGACTTTC	CASPKDRLAGANVLTF
TRBV2	TRBJ2-2	few	-	TGTGCCACCGTTCGGGGATCGAACACCGGGGAGCTGTTTTTT	CATVRGSNTGELFF
TRBV2	TRBJ2-7	-	-	TGTGCCAGCAGTGATTACAGCACCTACAAGCAGTACTTC	CASSDYSTYKQYF
TRBV28	TRBJ2-3	once	TRBD2	TGTGCCAGCAGTCCCCTAGCGGGGATTTCAGATACGCAGTATTTT	CASSPLAGISDTQYF
TRBV7-9	TRBJ2-7	few	-	TGTGCCAGCAGCTTAGCCAGGGTGGACTACGAGCAGTACTTC	CASSLARVDYEQYF
TRBV7-9	TRBJ1-2	-	-	TGTGCCAGCAGCCCGGGTGGGGGATCGGATGGCTACACCTTC	CASSPGGGSDGYTF
TRBV4-1	TRBJ1-1	few	-	TGCGCCAGCAGCCGAACAGGGTTCACTGAAGCTTTCTTT	CASSRTGFTEAFF
TRBV11-2	TRBJ2-1	-	-	TGTGCCAGCAGCGGCTCCGGCGATCAGTTCTTC	CASSGSGDQFF
TRBV29-1	TRBJ1-1	few	-	TGCAGCGTTGTGAGGAACACTGAAGCTTTCTTT	CSVVRNTEAFF
TRBV2	TRBJ1-2	once	-	TGTGCCAGCAGTGATTACTCGGGCTATGGCTACACCTTC	CASSDYSGYGYTF
TRBV7-8	TRBJ1-2	once	-	TGTGCCAGCACCCAGCCGGGGGGAGCAGGGGAACGCGATGGCTACACCTTC	CASTQPGGAGERDGYTF
TRBV14	TRBJ2-4	-	-	TGTGCCAGCAGCCAAGGTGGGAACATTCAGTACTTC	CASSQGGNIQYF
TRBV4-2	TRBJ2-1	few	-	TGTGCCAGCAGCCAGATGAGGGGTAAGGATGAGCAGTTCTTC	CASSQMRGKDEQFF
TRBV5-6	TRBJ2-5	-	-	TGTGCCAGCAGCCACAAGGGGGGCGCATTGGAGACCCAGTACTTC	CASSHKGGALETQYF
TRBV20-1	TRBJ2-1	-	-	TGCAGTTCTAAATGGTACAATGAGCAGTTCTTC	CSSKWYNEQFF
TRBV7-2	TRBJ1-1	few	-	TGTGCCAGCAGGACAGGTTACGGGGACACTGAAGCTTTCTTT	CASRTGYGDTEAFF
TRBV30	TRBJ2-7	-	-	TGTGCCTGGAGTGTACTCTACGAGCAGTACTTC	CAWSVLYEQYF
TRBV5-1	TRBJ2-6	-	-	TGCGCCAGCAGCACCTCTGGGGCCAACGTCCTGACTTTC	CASSTSGANVLTF
TRBV7-9	TRBJ2-7	-	-	TGTGCCAGCAGCACCGCCCGTGTGGGTGAGAGCTCCTACGAGCAGTACTTC	CASSTARVGESSYEQYF
TRBV7-9	TRBJ1-1	-	-	TGTGCCAGCGCCCAGCAGGGGTACACTGAAGCTTTCTTT	CASAQQGYTEAFF
TRBV5-8	TRBJ2-1	-	TRBD2	TGTGCCAGCAGCTTGACTAGCGGGGGTGATGAGCAGTTCTTC	CASSLTSGGDEQFF
TRBV28	TRBJ2-5	-	-	TGTGCCAGCAGTTTATATGGGACCCAGTACTTC	CASSLYGTQYF
TRBV15	TRBJ1-6	-	-	TGTGCCACCAGCAGAGCCTTTCAGGGTATGGAAAATTCACCCCTCCACTTT	CATSRAFQGMENSPLHF
TRBV6-5	TRBJ2-1	-	TRBD1	TGTGCCAGCAGTTACAGGACAGGCGAACCCTACAATGAGCAGTTCTTC	CASSYRTGEPYNEQFF
TRBV29-1	TRBJ2-3	-	TRBD1	TGCAGCGCCCCGGGACAGGAGGCAGATACGCAGTATTTT	CSAPGQEADTQYF
TRBV6-1	TRBJ2-7	-	-	TGTGCCAGCACCCGAGAGTACGTACCTACCTACGAGCAGTACTTC	CASTREYVPTYEQYF
TRBV7-9	TRBJ2-1	few	TRBD2	TGTGCCAGCAGCTCCGCGACTAGCGGGCTGGAGCAGTTCTTC	CASSSATSGLEQFF